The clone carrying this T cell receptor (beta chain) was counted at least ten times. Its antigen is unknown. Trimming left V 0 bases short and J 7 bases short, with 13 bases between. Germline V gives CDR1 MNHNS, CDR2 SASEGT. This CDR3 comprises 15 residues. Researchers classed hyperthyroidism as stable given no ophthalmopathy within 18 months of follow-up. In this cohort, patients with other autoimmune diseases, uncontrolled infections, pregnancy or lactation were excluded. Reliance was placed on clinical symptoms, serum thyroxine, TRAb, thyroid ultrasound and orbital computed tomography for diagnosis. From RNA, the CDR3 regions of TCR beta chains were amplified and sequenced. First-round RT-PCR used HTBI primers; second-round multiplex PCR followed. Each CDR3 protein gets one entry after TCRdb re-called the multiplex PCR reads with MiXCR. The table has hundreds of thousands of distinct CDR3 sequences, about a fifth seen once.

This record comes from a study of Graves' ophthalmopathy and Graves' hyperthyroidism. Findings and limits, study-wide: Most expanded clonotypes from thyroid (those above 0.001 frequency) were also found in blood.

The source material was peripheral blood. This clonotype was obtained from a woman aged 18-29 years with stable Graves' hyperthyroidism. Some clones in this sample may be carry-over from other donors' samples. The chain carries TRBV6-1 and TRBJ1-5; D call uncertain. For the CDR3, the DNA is TGTGCCAGCAGTGAAGCGCGGCCGAAGCGCCAGCCCCAGCATTTT. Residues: CASSEARPKRQPQHF.